Presented here are 15 T cell receptor beta chains from one specimen sequenced in a study of cytomegalovirus exposure and HLA in healthy donors. This PCR relied on a set of 60 Vbeta primers and 13 Jbeta primers. The assay was immunoSEQ multiplex PCR, and TCRdb's table has in-frame clones only and misses some. Of 100,000 to 120,000 clones in the sample, approximately 69% were seen once. The sequencing input was PBMCs. The receptors shown here come from a man aged 25-45 years in good health and CMV-seronegative.

The V and J genes are TRBV19 and TRBJ2-3; D is undetermined. V dropped 6 bases and J dropped 0 bases, with 19 bases sitting between them. The CDR3 runs to 17 residues. Germline CDR1 LNHDA, CDR2 SQIVND (reference sequence). The CDR3 region has the DNA TGTGCCAGTAGCACGCCAACCGGGTCCTCTAGCACAGATACGCAGTATTTT. As protein: CASSTPTGSSSTDTQYF.

The chain recombines TRBV6-6 with TRBJ2-3; the match to TRBD2 covers 8 bases. V lost 2 bases to trimming and J lost 4 bases; unmatched junction nucleotides: 5. The CDR3 totals 15 residues. Germline-derived CDR1 and CDR2 are MNHNY and SVGAGI (reference sequence). The DNA for the CDR3 is TGTGCCAGCAGTTACGCGGGACTAGTTGCAGATACGCAGTATTTT. Its protein is CASSYAGLVADTQYF.

V and J are TRBV18 and TRBJ2-2; possibly TRBD1 for D (5 bases). The V end was cut by 4 bases, the J end by 1 base, with 10 bases between. The germline V gene encodes CDR1 KGHSH and CDR2 LQKENI. The CDR3 has 15 residues. CDR3 sequence: CASSRWQGNTGELFF. As DNA, the CDR3 is TGTGCCAGCTCACGGTGGCAGGGGAACACCGGGGAGCTGTTTTTT.

The rearrangement uses TRBV30 and TRBJ2-7, with 9 bases matching TRBD1. V lost 0 bases and J lost 2; bases outside the gene matches: 2. The CDR3 is made up of 14 amino acids. Per germline, CDR1 GTSNPN and CDR2 SVGIG (reference sequence). CDR3 sequence (DNA): TGTGCCTGGAGTGTACGGACAGGGGCCTACGAGCAGTACTTC. Its protein product is CAWSVRTGAYEQYF.

This rearrangement joins TRBV5-6 to TRBJ2-7; TRBD2 aligns across 12 bases. The CDR3 runs 15 residues. Germline CDR1 reads SGHDT; CDR2 reads YYEEEE. V dropped 0 bases and J dropped 3; count of bases not matched to a gene: 1. CDR3 nucleotide sequence: TGTGCCAGCAGCTTGGGGGGACTAGCGGGCTACGAGCAGTACTTC. Protein: CASSLGGLAGYEQYF.

The rearrangement links TRBV6-6 to TRBJ2-3; 8 bases map to TRBD2. This CDR3 comprises 15 residues. The trim removed 0 bases at V and 7 bases at J, leaving 6 bases unmatched. Per germline, CDR1 MNHNY and CDR2 SVGAGI (reference sequence). In DNA form, the CDR3 reads TGTGCCAGCAGTTACTCCCTCCGGGGGGGGAATACGCAGTATTTT. It codes for CASSYSLRGGNTQYF.

The chain joins TRBV29-1 to TRBJ1-4, with a tentative D call TRBD1 (5 bases). Germline V gene sequence: CDR1 SQVTM, CDR2 ANQGSEA. CDR3 length: 15 amino acids. Trimming took 6 bases from V and 2 from J, leaving 16 bases between them. CDR3 sequence (DNA): TGCAGCGTCCGTACATGGGGCTCGACTAATGAAAAACTGTTTTTT. It translates to CSVRTWGSTNEKLFF.

The chain employs TRBV19 and TRBJ2-7; D is unclear. V was clipped by 6 bases and J by 1 base, with 13 bases between them. Germline V gene lookup returns CDR1 LNHDA and CDR2 SQIVND (reference sequence). The CDR3 covers 14 residues. This CDR3 is CASREAGPSYEQYF. The CDR3 DNA reads as TGTGCCAGTAGGGAAGCAGGTCCTTCCTACGAGCAGTACTTC.

By share of the sample, this clone is medium-sized. V gene TRBV11-3 combines with J gene TRBJ1-1; 7 nucleotides agree with TRBD1. CDR1 is SGHNT, CDR2 YENEEA, per germline. The V segment lost 4 bases and the J segment 0 bases; nucleotides outside the gene matches: 5. CDR3 length equals 15 residues. The CDR3 DNA sequence: TGTGCCAGCAGCTCCCAGACAGGGATGAACACTGAAGCTTTCTTT. Translating it yields CASSSQTGMNTEAFF.

This clone came up a few times. The CDR3 coding sequence is TGCGCCAGCAGCCCGGGAGGGACGGCAACCTACGAGCAGTACTTC. This gives the protein CASSPGGTATYEQYF. The chain employs TRBV5-1 and TRBJ2-5, with 8 bases matching TRBD2. The J call may not be correct, given that the DNA end is closer to TRBJ2-7. The germline V gene encodes CDR1 SGHRS and CDR2 YFSETQ. CDR3 length: 15 residues.

This clone was seen a few times. The J gene is TRBJ1-1, the V gene TRBV14, with D tentatively TRBD1 (5 bases). This CDR3 contains 16 residues. V dropped 1 base and J dropped 1 base, with 13 bases sitting between them. Germline values: CDR1 SGHDN, CDR2 FVKESK. The CDR3 reads CASSQVGRGGNTEAFF. The CDR3 DNA reads TGTGCCAGCAGCCAAGTCGGAAGGGGTGGGAACACTGAAGCTTTCTTT.

V is TRBV7-8 and J is TRBJ2-7; the match to TRBD1 covers 7 bases. This CDR3 spans 12 amino acids. The germline CDR1 and CDR2 sequences are SGHVS and FQNEAQ. Trimming took 5 bases from V and 5 from J; bases not matched to a gene: 3. Here the CDR3 reads CASSPQGNEQYF. In DNA, the CDR3 is TGTGCCAGCAGCCCACAGGGGAACGAGCAGTACTTC.

The chain joins TRBV27 to TRBJ2-1, with 7 positions matching TRBD2. This CDR3 region has 16 residues. V gave up 5 bases and J gave up 5 bases; unmatched junction bases: 12. The germline gives CDR1 MNHEY, CDR2 SMNVEV (reference sequence). The CDR3 nucleotides read TGTGCCAGCAGTCAATTTCGGGAGGCACCGAACAATGAGCAGTTCTTC. Its translation: CASSQFREAPNNEQFF.

The chain uses TRBV2 and TRBJ2-1; 12 nucleotides line up with TRBD1. V gave up 4 bases and J gave up 7 bases; unmatched junction bases: 5. CDR3 size: 15 residues. Per germline, CDR1 SNHLY and CDR2 FYNNEI. The CDR3 region has the DNA TGTGCCAGCAGTGCGGGACAGGGGGCTTGGAATGAGCAGTTCTTC. It specifies CASSAGQGAWNEQFF.

The chain has TRBV30 and TRBJ1-2; 9 bases match TRBD1. Looked up from germline, CDR1 is GTSNPN and CDR2 is SVGIG (reference sequence). The CDR3 extends over 16 amino acids. Trimming took 1 base from V and 2 from J; bases not matched to a gene: 8. This chain's CDR3 is CAWSATGTGTNYGYTF. In nucleotides, the CDR3 is TGTGCCTGGAGTGCCACCGGGACAGGGACCAACTATGGCTACACCTTC.